This paragraph reports one T cell receptor beta chain. The assay was immunoSEQ multiplex PCR, and TCRdb's table has in-frame clones only and misses some. The profile shows around 170,000 clones, approximately 88% of them singletons. The data originate from a study of blood T cell repertoires in COVID-19. Overall study context: T cells, B-cell-depleted T cells, or PBMCs supplied cDNA or gDNA.

The CDR3 runs 17 residues. Trimming took 0 bases from V and 1 from J, leaving 13 bases between them. CDR1 is LGHNA, CDR2 YNFKEQ, per germline. The receptor comes from a man aged 18 to 30 with active or convalescent COVID-19. The specimen sequenced was peripheral blood. The chain links TRBV4-2 to TRBJ2-1, with D possibly being TRBD2 (6 bases). CDR3 DNA sequence: TGTGCCAGCAGCCAAGAATCGGCGGGGCATTCCTACAATGAGCAGTTCTTC. Protein product: CASSQESAGHSYNEQFF.